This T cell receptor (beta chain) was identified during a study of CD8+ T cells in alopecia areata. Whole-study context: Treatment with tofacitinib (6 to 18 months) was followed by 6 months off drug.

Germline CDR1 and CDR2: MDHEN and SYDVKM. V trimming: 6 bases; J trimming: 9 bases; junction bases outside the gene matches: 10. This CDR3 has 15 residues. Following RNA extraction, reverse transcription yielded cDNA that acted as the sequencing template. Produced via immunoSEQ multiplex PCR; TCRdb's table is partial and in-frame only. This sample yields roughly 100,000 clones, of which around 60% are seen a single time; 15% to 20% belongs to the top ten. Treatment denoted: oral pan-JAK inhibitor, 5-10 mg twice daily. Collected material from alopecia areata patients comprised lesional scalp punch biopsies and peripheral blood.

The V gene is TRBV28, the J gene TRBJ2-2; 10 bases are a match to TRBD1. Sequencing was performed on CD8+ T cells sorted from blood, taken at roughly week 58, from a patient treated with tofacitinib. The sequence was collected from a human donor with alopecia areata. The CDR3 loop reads CASRGGTGVLRELFF. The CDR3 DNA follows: TGTGCCAGCAGGGGAGGGACAGGGGTCCTCCGGGAGCTGTTTTTT.